This T cell receptor (beta chain) was identified in a study of identical twins (dated by TCRdb to 2016 to 2017). Background for the entire study: To test whether fetal clonotypes persist, the study used deep sequencing on TCR alpha and beta repertoires from monozygotic twins, unrelated adults of various ages, and cord blood. To rule out contamination, replicate twin experiments were performed at different times with different library preparation protocols.

Study-wide findings and limitations: Zero-insertion analyses could be partly confounded by invariant T cells such as MAIT and iNKT, although diverse VJ usage argued against such confounding for most clonotypes. Because the same donors could not be followed over many years, the conclusions depended on cross-sectional statistical analysis. Out-of-frame TCR alpha sharing in monozygotic twins was systematically underestimated by recombination models, whereas sharing between unrelated individuals was in agreement with the recombination models. Excess twin sharing in beta out-of-frame sequences was weaker because fewer shared sequences lowered the signal-to-noise ratio. Abundant cord blood beta clonotypes carried fewer insertions; young adult naive repertoires showed a weaker similar trend, while memory repertoires showed none. Compared with coincidental sharing between unrelated individuals, out-of-frame TCR alpha sequences shared between twins showed an excess of sequences with low generation probability.

Details on this clonotype: What antigen it recognizes has not been identified. No qualities accompany the bases; no much larger clone lies one base away.

All donors were healthy Caucasians. The researchers also sequenced three unrelated adults who were not twins: a male aged 18 to 30, a male aged 50 to 60, and a female aged 50 to 60. Miltenyi CD45RO+ enrichment and human naive T-cell isolation kits were used to isolate memory (CD45RO+) and naive T cells from PBMC. Receptor amplification or capture employed 5' RACE. TCRdb records Illumina HiSeq 2000 as the sequencer. Template switching introduced a universal primer binding site; the final cDNA contained a unique molecular identifier, enabling accurate counting of TCR cDNA molecules. Specific primers in the conserved constant-segment region were used to synthesize first-strand cDNA for TCR alpha and beta chains. Each cDNA library was double barcoded, with a SMART-Mk sample barcode plus Illumina barcodes, to control for contamination. TruSeq adapter sequences along with Illumina sample barcodes were introduced in two successive PCR steps. TCR alpha and beta cDNA libraries were sequenced on the Illumina HiSeq platform with custom primers. In the source study's methods: MiGEC was used to process raw reads and extract unique molecular identifiers, and MiXCR was used to find CDR3 positions. For each individual, recombination models were inferred using an EM algorithm with the repgenHMM and IGoR tools. Shared clonotype analysis was performed with the tcR package in R, normalizing sharing by the product of cloneset sizes. To study raw recombination free of thymic and clonal selection effects, out-of-frame nonproductive sequences were analyzed. TCRdb cleaned the public reads at Q25 with fastp, built clones with MiXCR and kept in-frame beta chains. One record per CDR3 amino acid sequence lists the most common genes and DNA. The V and J calls and clone size come from TCRdb's table, not from the authors' own analysis. Across this sample there are around 370,000 distinct CDR3 sequences, with roughly 9% seen only once. Clones ranked in the top ten supply about 9.1% of the sample.

This sequence originates from a woman between 45 and 60 years old in good health. Sequenced sample: naive T cells sorted from blood. The cell subset or site label corresponds to: cells isolated with a human naive T-cell isolation kit.

The base sequence is TGTGCCAGCAGCTTGATCGAGGGGAAGGAGGTCGGCTACACCTTC. It encodes CASSLIEGKEVGYTF. The chain joins TRBV5-5 to TRBJ1-2; a tentative D call is TRBD1 (5 bases match). The CDR3 contains 15 residues, cysteine and phenylalanine counted. The CDR3 DNA has 45 bases and is translated from base 1. According to the germline V gene (reference sequence), CDR1 reads SGHKS and CDR2 reads YYEKEE. Cut back by 1 base and 8 bases, the V and J ends lie 18 bases apart.